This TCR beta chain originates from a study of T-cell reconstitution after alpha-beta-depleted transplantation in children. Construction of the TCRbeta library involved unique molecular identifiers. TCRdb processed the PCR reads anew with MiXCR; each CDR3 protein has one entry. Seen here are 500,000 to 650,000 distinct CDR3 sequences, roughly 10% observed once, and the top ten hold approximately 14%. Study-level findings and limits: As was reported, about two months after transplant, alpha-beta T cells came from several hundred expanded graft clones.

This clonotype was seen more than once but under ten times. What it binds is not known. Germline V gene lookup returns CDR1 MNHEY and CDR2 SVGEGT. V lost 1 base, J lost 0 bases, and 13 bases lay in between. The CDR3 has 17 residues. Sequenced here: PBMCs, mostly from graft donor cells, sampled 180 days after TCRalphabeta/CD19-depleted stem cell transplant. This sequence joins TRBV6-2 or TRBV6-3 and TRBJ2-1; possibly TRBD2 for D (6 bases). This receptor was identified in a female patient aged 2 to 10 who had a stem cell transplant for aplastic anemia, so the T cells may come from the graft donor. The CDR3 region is CASSYYGRGTSYNEQFF. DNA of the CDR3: TGTGCCAGCAGTTACTACGGCCGGGGGACCTCCTACAATGAGCAGTTCTTC.